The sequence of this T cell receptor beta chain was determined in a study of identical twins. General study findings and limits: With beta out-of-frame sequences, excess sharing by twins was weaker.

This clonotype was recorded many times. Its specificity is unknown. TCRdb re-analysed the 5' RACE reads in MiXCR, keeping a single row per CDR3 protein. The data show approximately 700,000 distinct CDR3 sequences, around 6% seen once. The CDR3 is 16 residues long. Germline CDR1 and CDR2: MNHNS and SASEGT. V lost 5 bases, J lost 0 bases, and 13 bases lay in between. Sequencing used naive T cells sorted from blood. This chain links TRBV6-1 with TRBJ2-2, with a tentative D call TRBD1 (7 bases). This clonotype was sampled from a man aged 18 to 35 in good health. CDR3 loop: CASSSGGGPNTGELFF. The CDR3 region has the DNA TGTGCCAGCAGTAGCGGAGGGGGCCCGAACACCGGGGAGCTGTTTTTT.